The 2 T cell receptor beta chains below all came from one sample that was sequenced in a study of molecular identifiers for immune sequencing clone quantification (dated by TCRdb to 2016 to 2019). To prepare the library, PCR was applied. TCRdb records Illumina HiSeq 4000 as the sequencer. TCRdb reanalyzed the raw reads on its own, using fastp at Q25 for trimming and MiXCR for clone calling, and kept in-frame beta chains. Rows merge per CDR3 protein into single entries with the most common DNA and genes. This sample is represented by about 510,000 distinct CDR3 sequences; over 20% of them were singletons. The top ten hold 0.65% to 0.95% of the sample. Sequenced input: naive CD8+ T cells from blood, with Jurkat cell RNA spiked in. The cell subset or site label for this specimen denotes: FACS-sorted CD8+CD4-CCR7+CD45RA+ naive T cells. Every receptor here comes from a human donor in good health. Some libraries in this study had Jurkat cell RNA spiked in.

This clonotype was seen only a few times. This sequence joins TRBV28 and TRBJ2-7; 8 bases fit TRBD2. Germline assignment: CDR1 MDHEN and CDR2 SYDVKM. V lost 5 bases to trimming and J lost 6 bases; unmatched junction nucleotides: 9. The CDR3 has 14 residues. The CDR3 loop reads CASSTPGTRSEQYF. For the CDR3, the DNA is TGTGCCAGCAGTACCCCCGGGACTAGAAGCGAGCAGTACTTC.

In the case of this clonotype: Lacking the conserved final phenylalanine or tryptophan, this CDR3 likely reflects a read error. The chain employs TRBV19 and TRBJ1-2, with D perhaps matching TRBD1 (5 bases). The CDR3 is made up of 15 amino acids. Germline CDR1 and CDR2: LNHDA and SQIVND (reference sequence). With 7 bases removed from V and 0 bases from J, the gap between germline ends came to 15 bases. CDR3 loop: CASKYATEPNYGYTS. The CDR3 DNA follows: TGTGCCAGTAAATACGCGACAGAACCTAACTATGGCTACACCTCC.